This TCR beta chain was profiled in a study of regulatory T cells in long-lasting Graves disease. V was pared by 0 bases and J by 2 bases, with 13 bases between. The CDR3 runs 15 residues. Looked up from germline, CDR1 is SQVTM and CDR2 is ANQGSEA. Time point denoted: newly diagnosed GD, antithyroid drugs for less than 3 months. RNA isolated from PBMCs was used to make the TCR library. The authors built TCR beta libraries using iRepertoire HTBI primers and Arm-PCR of CDR3 regions. TCRdb reprocessed the multiplex PCR reads via MiXCR and lists one record per CDR3 protein. This sample yields about 530,000 distinct CDR3 sequences, of which around 16% are seen a single time; around 25% belongs to the top ten. This clonotype came up a few times. The same data also contributed to another study, on T cells in Graves' hyperthyroidism and ophthalmopathy.

This specimen was peripheral blood mononuclear cells (PBMCs), taken at new diagnosis, from a patient treated with antithyroid drugs. This sequence joins TRBV29-1 and TRBJ2-5; the D gene could be TRBD1 or TRBD2 (5 bases each). This TCR was recovered from a woman aged 40 to 65 with Graves disease. Here the CDR3 reads CSVEEVGDVQETQYF. The CDR3 region has the DNA TGCAGCGTTGAAGAGGTGGGGGACGTTCAAGAGACCCAGTACTTC.